This T cell receptor (beta chain) is drawn from a study of blood T cell repertoires in COVID-19. Assay used: immunoSEQ multiplex PCR; TCRdb lists only in-frame clones, some missing. In the table there are roughly 150,000 clones, 80% of which are singletons. With V trimmed by 0 bases and J by 4 bases, 8 bases remained unmatched. Germline CDR1 MNHEY, CDR2 SMNVEV (reference sequence). CDR3 length: 17 residues. Material: peripheral blood. The chain employs TRBV27 and TRBJ2-3, with 9 positions matching TRBD2. The clonotype comes from a man in his 60s with acute or convalescent COVID-19. The CDR3: CASSLSSSGSVPDTQYF. The CDR3 coding sequence is TGTGCCAGCAGTTTATCGAGTAGCGGGAGTGTCCCAGATACGCAGTATTTT.